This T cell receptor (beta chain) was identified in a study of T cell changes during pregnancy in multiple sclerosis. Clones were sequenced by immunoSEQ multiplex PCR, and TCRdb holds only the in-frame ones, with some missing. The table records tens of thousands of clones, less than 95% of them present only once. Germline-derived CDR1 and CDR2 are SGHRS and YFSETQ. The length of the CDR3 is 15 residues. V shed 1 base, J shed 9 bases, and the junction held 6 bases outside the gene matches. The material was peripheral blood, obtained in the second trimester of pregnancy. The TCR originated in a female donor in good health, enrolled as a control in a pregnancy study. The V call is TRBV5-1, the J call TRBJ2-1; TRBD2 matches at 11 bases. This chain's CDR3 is CASSLLAGGEGEQFF. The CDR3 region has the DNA TGCGCCAGCAGCTTGCTAGCGGGAGGAGAAGGTGAGCAGTTCTTC.